The clone carrying this TCR beta chain was seen more than once but under ten times. The CDR3 spans 13 residues. V was clipped by 5 bases and J by 2 bases, with 12 bases between them. Germline V CDR1 and CDR2: DFQATT, SNEGSKA (reference sequence). TCR beta CDR3 regions were amplified from RNA. TCR CDR3 underwent first-round RT-PCR with the HTBI primer set. TCRdb reanalysed the multiplex PCR reads using MiXCR and keeps one entry per CDR3 protein. This sample has approximately 400,000 distinct CDR3 sequences, with just under 25% found just once. The sample is drawn from a study of T cells in Graves' hyperthyroidism and ophthalmopathy. Aged 18 to 65, the patients had hyperthyroidism that was newly diagnosed and had lasted under 2 months. Lactation, pregnancy, other autoimmune disease or uncontrolled infection excluded patients. For the diagnoses, clinical symptoms, serum thyroxine and TRAb, thyroid ultrasound and orbital computed tomography were used.

The TCR comes from a man aged 45 to 65 with Graves' hyperthyroidism. V gene TRBV20-1 combines with J gene TRBJ2-5, with D perhaps matching TRBD2 (6 bases). The sample taken for sequencing was blood. The CDR3 protein is CSASRLDQETQYF. CDR3 nucleotide sequence: TGCAGTGCTTCCCGACTAGATCAAGAGACCCAGTACTTC.